The source of this T cell receptor (beta chain) is a study of blood T cell repertoires in COVID-19. TCRdb keeps only in-frame clones here, not all; method: immunoSEQ multiplex PCR. The table includes about 340,000 clones, around four fifths detected once. This clone was recorded once. The receptor was derived from a man younger than 40 with active or convalescent COVID-19. The specimen sequenced was peripheral blood.

The CDR3 sequence is CASSLLAASREQFF. CDR3 in DNA: TGTGCCAGCAGCTTGCTAGCGGCATCACGTGAGCAGTTCTTC. The genes are TRBV7-2 and TRBJ2-1; 7 nucleotides match TRBD2. The length of the CDR3 is 14 residues. V gave up 3 bases and J gave up 9 bases; unmatched junction bases: 8. Looked up from germline, CDR1 is SGHTA and CDR2 is FQGNSA. Full variable domain (missing parts from reference TRBV7-2 and TRBJ2-1): GAGVSQSPSNKVTEKGKDVELRCDPISGHTALYWYRQSLGQGLEFLIYFQGNSAPDKSGLPSDRFSAERTGGSVSTLTIQRTQQEDSAVYLCASSLLAASREQFFGPGTRLTVL.